Listed here are 29 T cell receptor beta chains from one sample, sequenced in a study of OX40 agonist ivuxolimab in advanced cancers. Method: immunoSEQ multiplex PCR; TCRdb's copy keeps in-frame clones and lacks some. The sample includes 54,000 or so clones, about 87% seen only once; the top ten take about 2%. Sequencing was performed on CD4+ or CD8+ T cells sorted from blood, taken in a trial of the OX40 agonist ivuxolimab. These receptors were taken from an adult with an advanced solid tumor such as melanoma, head and neck, liver or kidney cancer.

V gene TRBV18 combines with J gene TRBJ2-6, with 10 bases identical to TRBD1. The J segment lost 0 bases and the V segment lost 4 bases, leaving 0 bases of the junction unmatched. The CDR3 runs 16 residues. Looked up from germline, CDR1 is KGHSH and CDR2 is LQKENI. The chain's CDR3 is CASSRTGGSGANVLTF. The CDR3 nucleotides are TGTGCCAGCTCACGGACAGGGGGCTCTGGGGCCAACGTCCTGACTTTC.

This clone came up once. The chain links TRBV10-2 to TRBJ2-3; TRBD2 is a possible D gene (5 bases). CDR1 is WSHSY and CDR2 is SAAADI in the germline V gene. V was clipped by 9 bases and J by 1 base, with 14 bases between them. This CDR3 has 14 residues. CDR3 loop: CASLRGKGTDTQYF. Here the CDR3 DNA reads TGCGCCAGTCTCCGGGGTAAAGGCACAGATACGCAGTATTTT.

The rearrangement links TRBV28 to TRBJ1-5; tentative D call: TRBD1 (6 bases). The V gene lost 5 bases and the J gene lost 4 bases, with 9 bases spanning the gap. Germline loops: CDR1 MDHEN, CDR2 SYDVKM. The CDR3 totals 13 residues. For the CDR3, the DNA is TGTGCCAGCAGTGAGACAGGTAATCAGCCCCAGCATTTT. This gives the protein CASSETGNQPQHF.

The rearrangement joins TRBV5-4 to TRBJ2-7, with D possibly TRBD1 on 7 matching bases. This CDR3 region has 14 residues. Germline V lookup: CDR1 SGHNT, CDR2 YYREEE (reference sequence). V was clipped by 4 bases and J by 5 bases, with 16 bases between them. The CDR3: CASSPGGTVNEQYF. The CDR3 DNA is TGTGCCAGCAGCCCGGGCGGGACAGTGAACGAGCAGTACTTC.

This clone was picked up one time. The rearrangement joins TRBV19 to TRBJ1-1; D perhaps matches TRBD1 (5 bases). The CDR3 covers 13 residues. Trimming shortened V by 6 bases and J by 2 bases, and 10 bases separated the two germline ends. CDR1 and CDR2 from the germline V gene are LNHDA and SQIVND (reference sequence). CDR3 coding DNA: TGTGCCAGTAGCGGGGGTCTAAACACTGAAGCTTTCTTT. It encodes CASSGGLNTEAFF.

The CDR3 DNA follows: TGTGCCAGTACCCGGGAGGCCCGGGGCGGGGAGCTGTTTTTT. Translation: CASTREARGGELFF. The chain couples TRBV19 to TRBJ2-2, with 7 bases that match TRBD2. Germline CDR1 is LNHDA and CDR2 is SQIVND (reference sequence). Unmatched junction bases numbered 9, after V lost 7 bases and J lost 7 bases. The CDR3 loop spans 14 amino acids.

The chain recombines TRBV28 with TRBJ1-2, with D possibly matching TRBD1 (6 bases). Germline CDR1 MDHEN, CDR2 SYDVKM. Trimming took off 3 bases at V and 5 bases at J, with 13 bases between the two ends. The CDR3 runs 14 residues. CDR3 bases: TGTGCCAGCAGTTTGGGGGCTCGGAGGTATGGCTACACCTTC. Its translation is CASSLGARRYGYTF.

Only a few counts were recorded for this clone. The chain combines TRBV9 with TRBJ1-2, with no clear D. Trimming pared 8 bases from V and 2 bases from J, leaving 13 bases between. Germline V gene lookup returns CDR1 SGDLS and CDR2 YYNGEE. CDR3 length: 13 residues. This chain's CDR3 is CASARTANYGYTF. DNA of the CDR3: TGTGCCAGTGCCCGGACGGCAAACTATGGCTACACCTTC.

This clone has only one observation. The chain combines TRBV10-3 with TRBJ2-7, with D possibly called TRBD1 or TRBD2 (5 bases each). Germline CDR1 reads ENHRY; CDR2 reads SYGVKD. V gave up 7 bases and J gave up 1 base, with 17 bases separating them. This CDR3 region has 15 residues. CDR3: CAITPGARKSYEQYF. The CDR3 nucleotides are TGTGCCATCACCCCCGGGGCTAGGAAGTCCTACGAGCAGTACTTC.

The V call is TRBV27, the J call TRBJ2-2, with D perhaps being TRBD1 or TRBD2 (6 bases each). The germline V and J ends were trimmed by 7 bases and 1 base, with 16 bases remaining between them. CDR3 length: 16 residues. CDR1 is MNHEY and CDR2 is SMNVEV in the germline V gene (reference sequence). The CDR3 DNA reads TGTGCCAGCACTCCTTGGGGGGCCGTGAACACCGGGGAGCTGTTTTTT. It yields the protein CASTPWGAVNTGELFF.

V is TRBV19 and J is TRBJ2-2; 9 nucleotides agree with TRBD1. The CDR3 is 17 residues long. Unmatched junction bases numbered 9, after V lost 6 bases and J lost 1 base. In germline, CDR1 is LNHDA, CDR2 SQIVND (reference sequence). The CDR3 sequence is CASSPGTGRRNTGELFF. The CDR3 coding sequence is TGTGCCAGTAGCCCCGGGACAGGGAGACGGAACACCGGGGAGCTGTTTTTT.

The chain carries TRBV19 and TRBJ2-7; 9 bases align to TRBD1. V trimming: 9 bases; J trimming: 6 bases; junction bases outside the gene matches: 15. The CDR3 extends over 15 amino acids. In germline, CDR1 is LNHDA, CDR2 SQIVND (reference sequence). The CDR3: CASRRSGQGGPEQYF. In nucleotides, the CDR3 is TGTGCCAGCCGACGCTCGGGACAGGGAGGACCCGAGCAGTACTTC. Based on the CDR3 plus reference TRBV19 and TRBJ2-7, the full variable domain is DGGITQSPKYLFRKEGQNVTLSCEQNLNHDAMYWYRQDPGQGLRLIYYSQIVNDFQKGDIAEGYSVSREKKESFPLTVTSAQKNPTAFYLCASRRSGQGGPEQYFGPGTRLTVT.

CDR3 in DNA: TGCAGCGTTGAGGACACCTCCGGGACACAAAACACCGGGGAGCTGTTTTTT. It codes for CSVEDTSGTQNTGELFF. The chain employs TRBV29-1 and TRBJ2-2, with D possibly TRBD1 on 6 matching bases. V dropped 3 bases and J dropped 2 bases, with 19 bases sitting between them. From germline, CDR1 is SQVTM and CDR2 ANQGSEA. There are 17 residues in the CDR3.

The V gene is TRBV28, the J gene TRBJ2-3; D uncertain. CDR3 size: 15 residues. Per the germline V gene, CDR1 is MDHEN and CDR2 is SYDVKM. V was cut by 4 bases and J by 1 base, with 12 bases left in between. The CDR3 DNA reads as TGTGCCAGCAGTTCCAGAAGGTTCCGCACAGATACGCAGTATTTT. Translation: CASSSRRFRTDTQYF.

The chain joins TRBV15 to TRBJ2-7; 7 nucleotides align to TRBD1. Germline values: CDR1 LNHNV, CDR2 YYDKDF (reference sequence). This CDR3 has 14 amino acids. Trimming cost V 2 bases and J 7 bases; bases outside gene matches: 8. The CDR3 reads CATSRKTGSQEQYF. The CDR3, as DNA: TGTGCCACCAGCAGAAAGACAGGGTCGCAGGAGCAGTACTTC.

The V gene is TRBV4-2, the J gene TRBJ2-2; weak D call: TRBD2 (5 bases). V lost 1 base to trimming and J lost 5 bases, with 8 bases between them. Germline V gene lookup returns CDR1 LGHNA and CDR2 YNFKEQ. CDR3 length: 14 amino acids. The CDR3 bases are TGTGCCAGCAGCCAAGTACTAGAAACCGGGGAGCTGTTTTTT. Encoded protein: CASSQVLETGELFF.

This sequence joins TRBV5-1 and TRBJ1-1; no firm D call. Germline V gene data show CDR1 as SGHRS and CDR2 as YFSETQ. The CDR3 has 15 amino acids. V was cut by 0 bases and J by 1 base, with 10 bases left in between. As DNA, the CDR3 is TGCGCCAGCAGCTTGGTCCTAGGGAAGAACACTGAAGCTTTCTTT. This sequence encodes CASSLVLGKNTEAFF.

By share of the sample, this clone is medium-sized (0.01 to 0.1%). This chain links TRBV27 with TRBJ1-6; no definite D call. Germline loops: CDR1 MNHEY, CDR2 SMNVEV (reference sequence). V was cut by 2 bases and J by 7 bases, with 15 bases left in between. This CDR3 is built from 16 residues. The CDR3 reads CASSLRRTVPNSPLHF. The CDR3 DNA sequence: TGTGCCAGCAGTTTACGGAGGACCGTACCCAATTCACCCCTCCACTTT.

The chain carries TRBV6-1 and TRBJ1-3; D call uncertain. Between the trimmed V and J ends, which lost 0 bases and 0 bases, there was a span of 6 bases. The CDR3 loop spans 15 amino acids. Per germline, CDR1 MNHNS and CDR2 SASEGT. CDR3 sequence (DNA): TGTGCCAGCAGTGAAGCGGACGTCTCTGGAAACACCATATATTTT. Amino acid sequence: CASSEADVSGNTIYF.

CDR3: CASISVGNTIYF. In DNA, the CDR3 is TGTGCCAGTATAAGCGTTGGAAACACCATATATTTT. This chain uses TRBV19 with TRBJ1-3; D is uncertain. V gave up 7 bases and J gave up 3 bases, with 7 bases separating them. The CDR3 spans 12 residues. Germline V lookup: CDR1 LNHDA, CDR2 SQIVND (reference sequence).

This clone came up once. This rearrangement joins TRBV11-3 to TRBJ2-1, with D tentatively TRBD2 (6 bases). V dropped 1 base and J dropped 6 bases, with 13 bases sitting between them. This CDR3 comprises 15 residues. In germline, CDR1 is SGHNT, CDR2 YENEEA. The CDR3 loop is CASSLGGGSVNEQFF. Written as DNA, the CDR3 is TGTGCCAGCAGCTTAGGGGGAGGTAGTGTCAATGAGCAGTTCTTC.

The table lists this clone with a few counts. The chain recombines TRBV7-3 with TRBJ2-7; 10 bases are a match to TRBD1. The CDR3 length is 15 residues. V shed 5 bases, J shed 5 bases, and the junction held 9 bases outside the gene matches. Germline loops: CDR1 SGHTA, CDR2 FQGTGA. In nucleotides, the CDR3 is TGTGCCAGCAGCGCTTCCGGGACAGGGGACGACGAGCAGTACTTC. Its protein product is CASSASGTGDDEQYF.

The J gene is TRBJ2-5, the V gene TRBV28, with 8 bases matching TRBD1. Germline V gene data show CDR1 as MDHEN and CDR2 as SYDVKM. This CDR3 has 13 residues. Trimming cost V 5 bases and J 2 bases; bases outside gene matches: 1. CDR3 loop: CASSRTGQETQYF. The CDR3, as DNA: TGTGCCAGCAGTCGGACAGGGCAAGAGACCCAGTACTTC.

A single count supports this clone. The chain recombines TRBV27 with TRBJ2-1; either TRBD1 or TRBD2 may supply D (5 bases each). The V and J ends lost 5 bases and 5 bases respectively, with 13 bases between them. Germline V gene data show CDR1 as MNHEY and CDR2 as SMNVEV (reference sequence). The CDR3 is made up of 14 amino acids. The CDR3 region is CASSQWGRDNEQFF. CDR3 coding DNA: TGTGCCAGCAGTCAATGGGGGAGAGACAATGAGCAGTTCTTC.

The chain carries TRBV19 and TRBJ1-1; the D is unclear. Germline V gives CDR1 LNHDA, CDR2 SQIVND (reference sequence). The V gene lost 9 bases and the J gene lost 1 base, with 12 bases spanning the gap. The CDR3 spans 13 residues. CDR3 loop: CASRAVPNTEAFF. The CDR3, as DNA: TGTGCCAGCCGTGCGGTACCGAACACTGAAGCTTTCTTT.

The chain combines TRBV10-2 with TRBJ2-1, with 11 nucleotides matching TRBD2. J was trimmed by 8 bases and V by 3 bases; bases with no gene match: 6. The CDR3 loop spans 15 amino acids. Per the germline V gene, CDR1 is WSHSY and CDR2 is SAAADI. CDR3 DNA sequence: TGCGCCAGCAGTGAAACTAGCGGGAGCAAGGATGAGCAGTTCTTC. Translated: CASSETSGSKDEQFF.

The table lists this clone with a count of one. V usage is TRBV12-5 and J usage is TRBJ2-3; D tentatively reads TRBD1 or TRBD2 (5 bases each). Trimming left V 3 bases short and J 8 bases short, with 18 bases between. CDR3 length equals 15 residues. In germline, CDR1 is LGHNT, CDR2 FRNRAP. For the CDR3, the DNA is TGTGCTAGTGGTTTCGGGGACGCCGGGTCGGGTACGCAGTATTTT. Translated: CASGFGDAGSGTQYF.

The chain has TRBV30 and TRBJ2-7; D is perhaps TRBD1 (6 bases). There are 14 residues in the CDR3. Trimming removed 0 bases from V and 6 bases from J, with 15 bases in between. Germline V lookup: CDR1 GTSNPN, CDR2 SVGIG (reference sequence). CDR3 region: CAWSVRTASGEQYF. The DNA of the CDR3 is TGTGCCTGGAGTGTGAGGACAGCTTCGGGCGAGCAGTACTTC.

V gene TRBV5-1 combines with J gene TRBJ2-1; D is uncertain. Germline loops: CDR1 SGHRS, CDR2 YFSETQ. The V end lost 0 bases, the J end lost 5 bases, and 6 bases lay between the germline ends. This CDR3 is built from 13 residues. The CDR3 is CASSLGPDNEQFF. Here the CDR3 DNA reads TGCGCCAGCAGCTTGGGACCCGACAATGAGCAGTTCTTC. Combining the CDR3 with reference TRBV5-1 and TRBJ2-1 gives the whole variable domain KAGVTQTPRYLIKTRGQQVTLSCSPISGHRSVSWYQQTPGQGLQFLFEYFSETQRNKGNFPGRFSGRQFSNSRSEMNVSTLELGDSALYLCASSLGPDNEQFFGPGTRLTVL.